A selection of T cell receptor beta chains follows, all from one sample in a study of CD8 T cells in Susac syndrome. TCRdb itself ran the immunoSEQ multiplex PCR reads through MiXCR, one entry per CDR3 protein. This table has 150,000 to 200,000 distinct CDR3 sequences, around 94% appearing once. What was sequenced was CD4+ T cells from PBMCs. Receptors originate from a human donor with Susac syndrome. Each CDR3 is given with its conserved first and last residue. A D gene is named only where the DNA matches it firmly. Clone size, where shown, is once, few, many, or a class for clones that have expanded.

clone size: once; D gene: -; V gene: TRBV7-2; J gene: TRBJ1-2; CDR3 protein: CASSLIMGSSYGYTF; CDR3 DNA: TGTGCCAGCAGCTTAATTATGGGCAGCTCTTATGGCTACACCTTC
clone size: -; D gene: -; V gene: TRBV5-1; J gene: TRBJ1-5; CDR3 protein: CASSPGGASNQPQHF; CDR3 DNA: TGCGCCAGCAGCCCGGGGGGGGCTAGCAATCAGCCCCAGCATTTT
clone size: -; D gene: -; V gene: TRBV30; J gene: TRBJ2-1; CDR3 protein: CAWSVRGDLSNEQFF; CDR3 DNA: TGTGCCTGGAGTGTACGTGGGGACCTATCGAATGAGCAGTTCTTC
clone size: -; D gene: -; V gene: TRBV6-1; J gene: TRBJ1-6; CDR3 protein: CASATSPSGTLENSPLHF; CDR3 DNA: TGTGCCAGCGCGACCTCCCCCTCCGGGACCTTAGAGAATTCACCCCTCCACTTT
clone size: -; D gene: -; V gene: TRBV5-1; J gene: TRBJ2-1; CDR3 protein: CASSTTPSYNEQFF; CDR3 DNA: TGCGCCAGCAGTACTACCCCGTCCTACAATGAGCAGTTCTTC
clone size: -; D gene: TRBD1; V gene: TRBV7-2; J gene: TRBJ2-7; CDR3 protein: CASTQRTGRYYEQYF; CDR3 DNA: TGTGCCAGCACCCAAAGGACAGGGCGATACTACGAGCAGTACTTC
clone size: -; D gene: -; V gene: TRBV30; J gene: TRBJ2-5; CDR3 protein: CAWSVSGGETQYF; CDR3 DNA: TGTGCCTGGAGTGTATCCGGTGGAGAGACCCAGTACTTC
clone size: -; D gene: -; V gene: TRBV27; J gene: TRBJ2-4; CDR3 protein: CASRTALAKNIQYF; CDR3 DNA: TGTGCCAGCAGGACGGCCCTAGCCAAAAACATTCAGTACTTC
clone size: -; D gene: TRBD1; V gene: TRBV7-8; J gene: TRBJ2-5; CDR3 protein: CASSFGDRTQETQYF; CDR3 DNA: TGTGCCAGCAGCTTCGGGGACAGGACCCAAGAGACCCAGTACTTC
clone size: few; D gene: -; V gene: TRBV7-3; J gene: TRBJ1-6; CDR3 protein: CASSAGQYNSPLHF; CDR3 DNA: TGTGCCAGCAGCGCCGGACAGTATAATTCACCCCTCCACTTT
clone size: -; D gene: -; V gene: TRBV20-1; J gene: TRBJ2-7; CDR3 protein: CSARDSNGPYEQYF; CDR3 DNA: TGCAGTGCTAGAGATTCGAACGGCCCCTACGAGCAGTACTTC
clone size: -; D gene: TRBD2; V gene: TRBV20-1; J gene: TRBJ2-3; CDR3 protein: CSASLSGRGGRSTDTQYF; CDR3 DNA: TGCAGTGCTAGCCTCTCTGGGCGGGGGGGCCGTAGCACAGATACGCAGTATTTT
clone size: -; D gene: -; V gene: TRBV7-9; J gene: TRBJ1-1; CDR3 protein: CASSWDTTEAFF; CDR3 DNA: TGTGCCAGCAGCTGGGACACCACTGAAGCTTTCTTT
clone size: -; D gene: -; V gene: TRBV30; J gene: TRBJ1-1; CDR3 protein: CAWSVGGPRAFF; CDR3 DNA: TGTGCCTGGAGTGTGGGGGGGCCAAGGGCTTTCTTT
clone size: -; D gene: -; V gene: TRBV7-8; J gene: TRBJ2-1; CDR3 protein: CASSLLDGGHNEQFF; CDR3 DNA: TGTGCCAGCAGCTTACTGGACGGGGGTCACAATGAGCAGTTCTTC
clone size: -; D gene: -; V gene: TRBV12-3/TRBV12-4; J gene: TRBJ1-5; CDR3 protein: CASRARESNQPQHF; CDR3 DNA: TGTGCCAGCAGGGCCAGGGAAAGCAATCAGCCCCAGCATTTT
clone size: -; D gene: -; V gene: TRBV12-3/TRBV12-4; J gene: TRBJ1-3; CDR3 protein: CASRQLGTIYF; CDR3 DNA: TGTGCCAGCAGGCAACTAGGTACCATATATTTT
clone size: -; D gene: -; V gene: TRBV15; J gene: TRBJ1-1; CDR3 protein: CATSRPGEKDTEAFF; CDR3 DNA: TGTGCCACCAGCAGACCAGGGGAGAAGGACACTGAAGCTTTCTTT
clone size: -; D gene: -; V gene: TRBV5-1; J gene: TRBJ1-2; CDR3 protein: CASSLKQGGGYTF; CDR3 DNA: TGCGCCAGCAGCTTGAAACAGGGAGGTGGCTACACCTTC
clone size: -; D gene: -; V gene: TRBV20-1; J gene: TRBJ2-2; CDR3 protein: CSASKTESTGELFF; CDR3 DNA: TGCAGTGCTAGCAAGACAGAGAGCACCGGGGAGCTGTTTTTT
clone size: -; D gene: TRBD1; V gene: TRBV5-1; J gene: TRBJ2-7; CDR3 protein: CASSPSTGTYEQYF; CDR3 DNA: TGCGCCAGCAGCCCCTCGACAGGGACCTACGAGCAGTACTTC
clone size: -; D gene: -; V gene: TRBV6-5; J gene: TRBJ2-5; CDR3 protein: CASSYSRTTGGTQYF; CDR3 DNA: TGTGCCAGCAGTTACTCCAGGACAACCGGAGGGACCCAGTACTTC
clone size: -; D gene: TRBD1; V gene: TRBV2; J gene: TRBJ1-5; CDR3 protein: CASSYMDRDQPQHF; CDR3 DNA: TGTGCCAGCAGCTATATGGACAGGGATCAGCCCCAGCATTTT
clone size: -; D gene: -; V gene: TRBV4-2; J gene: TRBJ2-1; CDR3 protein: CASSYSEKVQFF; CDR3 DNA: TGTGCCAGCAGCTACAGCGAGAAGGTGCAGTTCTTC
clone size: -; D gene: -; V gene: TRBV7-3; J gene: TRBJ1-3; CDR3 protein: CASSLDGVSGNTIYF; CDR3 DNA: TGTGCCAGCAGCCTCGACGGCGTCTCTGGAAACACCATATATTTT
clone size: -; D gene: TRBD2; V gene: TRBV20-1; J gene: TRBJ2-3; CDR3 protein: CSASIAGSTDTQYF; CDR3 DNA: TGCAGTGCTAGTATAGCGGGGAGCACAGATACGCAGTATTTT
clone size: -; D gene: -; V gene: TRBV3-1; J gene: TRBJ2-1; CDR3 protein: CASRETGGGSYNEQFF; CDR3 DNA: TGTGCCAGCAGGGAGACCGGGGGTGGTTCCTACAATGAGCAGTTCTTC
clone size: -; D gene: TRBD2; V gene: TRBV7-7; J gene: TRBJ2-1; CDR3 protein: CASSESGGFNYNEQFF; CDR3 DNA: TGTGCTAGCAGCGAGAGCGGGGGCTTTAATTACAATGAGCAGTTCTTC
clone size: -; D gene: -; V gene: TRBV5-1; J gene: TRBJ2-7; CDR3 protein: CASSLDAQSYEQYF; CDR3 DNA: TGCGCCAGCAGCTTGGATGCGCAGTCCTACGAGCAGTACTTC
clone size: -; D gene: -; V gene: TRBV2; J gene: TRBJ2-5; CDR3 protein: CASSDRARKETQYF; CDR3 DNA: TGTGCCAGCAGTGACAGGGCGAGAAAAGAGACCCAGTACTTC
clone size: -; D gene: TRBD1; V gene: TRBV12-3/TRBV12-4; J gene: TRBJ1-2; CDR3 protein: CASSPLTGGSGYTF; CDR3 DNA: TGTGCCAGCAGTCCCTTGACAGGGGGTTCTGGCTACACCTTC
clone size: -; D gene: -; V gene: TRBV4-1; J gene: TRBJ1-1; CDR3 protein: CASSHLQGLNTEAFF; CDR3 DNA: TGCGCCAGCAGCCACTTACAGGGATTGAACACTGAAGCTTTCTTT
clone size: -; D gene: -; V gene: TRBV20-1; J gene: TRBJ2-7; CDR3 protein: CSARKGSYEQYF; CDR3 DNA: TGCAGTGCTCGGAAGGGGTCCTACGAGCAGTACTTC
clone size: -; D gene: -; V gene: TRBV7-9; J gene: TRBJ2-1; CDR3 protein: CASTRGAENEQFF; CDR3 DNA: TGTGCCAGCACCCGGGGGGCAGAGAATGAGCAGTTCTTC
clone size: -; D gene: -; V gene: TRBV20-1; J gene: TRBJ2-5; CDR3 protein: CSAQGGPGGTQYF; CDR3 DNA: TGCAGTGCCCAAGGGGGGCCGGGCGGGACCCAGTACTTC
clone size: -; D gene: -; V gene: TRBV6-6; J gene: TRBJ1-2; CDR3 protein: CASSFGQPGYTF; CDR3 DNA: TGTGCCAGCAGCTTTGGACAGCCGGGCTACACCTTC
clone size: -; D gene: -; V gene: TRBV7-2; J gene: TRBJ1-5; CDR3 protein: CASSVDGRSNQPQHF; CDR3 DNA: TGTGCCAGCAGTGTAGACGGGCGTTCGAATCAGCCCCAGCATTTT
clone size: -; D gene: TRBD1; V gene: TRBV9; J gene: TRBJ2-7; CDR3 protein: CASSVGLGQGYEQYF; CDR3 DNA: TGTGCCAGCAGCGTAGGATTAGGACAGGGGTACGAGCAGTACTTC
clone size: -; D gene: TRBD2; V gene: TRBV4-3; J gene: TRBJ2-7; CDR3 protein: CASSQASGEPYEQYF; CDR3 DNA: TGCGCCAGCAGCCAAGCGAGCGGGGAACCCTACGAGCAGTACTTC
clone size: once; D gene: -; V gene: TRBV10-3; J gene: TRBJ1-5; CDR3 protein: CAISVDDQPQHF; CDR3 DNA: TGTGCCATCAGTGTTGACGATCAGCCCCAGCATTTT
clone size: -; D gene: TRBD1; V gene: TRBV7-2; J gene: TRBJ2-5; CDR3 protein: CASSFQGEETQYF; CDR3 DNA: TGTGCCAGCAGCTTTCAGGGGGAGGAGACCCAGTACTTC
clone size: -; D gene: -; V gene: TRBV14; J gene: TRBJ2-5; CDR3 protein: CASSTVTGFQETQYF; CDR3 DNA: TGTGCCAGCAGCACAGTTACAGGTTTCCAAGAGACCCAGTACTTC
clone size: once; D gene: -; V gene: TRBV15; J gene: TRBJ1-2; CDR3 protein: CATSRDGAGYGYTF; CDR3 DNA: TGTGCCACCAGCAGAGATGGGGCGGGCTATGGCTACACCTTC